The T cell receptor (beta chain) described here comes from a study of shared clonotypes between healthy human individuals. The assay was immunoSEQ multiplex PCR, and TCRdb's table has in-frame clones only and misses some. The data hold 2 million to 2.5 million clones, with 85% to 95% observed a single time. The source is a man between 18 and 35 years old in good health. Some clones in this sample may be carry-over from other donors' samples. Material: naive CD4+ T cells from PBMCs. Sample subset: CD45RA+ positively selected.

The DNA of the CDR3 is TGCGCCAGCAGCGTCGGCCTCGGGAGGTCCTACGAGCAGTACTTC. This sequence encodes CASSVGLGRSYEQYF. V and J are TRBV5-1 and TRBJ2-7; 7 bases are shared with TRBD2. Germline V gene sequence: CDR1 SGHRS, CDR2 YFSETQ. V dropped 4 bases and J dropped 1; count of bases not matched to a gene: 8. The CDR3 extends over 15 amino acids.